The 30 T cell receptor beta chains given below trace back to one sample, sequenced in a study of early T cells in non-severe SARS-CoV-2 infection. TCRdb processed the 5' RACE reads anew with MiXCR; each CDR3 protein has one entry. The sample lists 60,000 to 70,000 distinct CDR3 sequences, 4.9% occurring once. The sample consisted of whole blood. The receptors stem from an adult who was a healthcare worker with PCR-confirmed SARS-CoV-2 infection or an uninfected control (not recorded which).

The chain is built from TRBV6-5 and TRBJ2-1, with 9 bases matching TRBD1. V dropped 5 bases and J dropped 6; count of bases not matched to a gene: 8. Germline CDR1 is MNHEY and CDR2 is SVGAGI. The CDR3 is made up of 15 amino acids. The CDR3 DNA sequence: TGTGCCAGCAGTCCTACCGGGACAGGGCCCAATGAGCAGTTCTTC. This gives the protein CASSPTGTGPNEQFF.

This clonotype was counted between two and nine times. This chain links TRBV3-1 with TRBJ2-2; 7 nucleotides align to TRBD1. Trimming took 3 bases from V and 5 from J; bases not matched to a gene: 3. CDR1 LGHDT and CDR2 YNNKEL come from the germline V gene (reference sequence). This CDR3 is built from 14 residues. In DNA form, the CDR3 reads TGTGCCAGCAGCCAGGGGACAGTAACCGGGGAGCTGTTTTTT. Translated: CASSQGTVTGELFF.

This clonotype has ten or more counts. V usage is TRBV6-6 and J usage is TRBJ2-1, with D tentatively TRBD2 (8 bases). The germline V gene encodes CDR1 MNHNY and CDR2 SVGAGI (reference sequence). V lost 6 bases and J lost 0, with 15 bases in between. The CDR3 is 16 residues long. In DNA, the CDR3 is TGTGCCAGCAGCCTTAGCGGGGACAGCTCCTACAATGAGCAGTTCTTC. Its translation is CASSLSGDSSYNEQFF.

On this clonotype: A much larger clonotype is one base distant, so this may be a read error. This chain uses TRBV20-1 with TRBJ2-7; D is unresolved. The CDR3 is 15 amino acids. Germline CDR1 and CDR2: DFQATT and SNEGSKA (reference sequence). CDR3 in amino acids: CSARDIGQNTYDQYF. DNA of the CDR3: TGCAGTGCTAGAGACATTGGGCAGAACACCTACGATCAGTACTTC.

In this sample, this clonotype turned up many times. The chain links TRBV4-1 to TRBJ1-1; possible D gene TRBD1, 6 bases. Trimming cost V 3 bases and J 5 bases, with 16 bases left between them. Germline V gene lookup returns CDR1 MGHRA and CDR2 YSYEKL. The CDR3 consists of 15 residues. CDR3 in amino acids: CASSQGGGRRTEAFF. The CDR3, as DNA: TGCGCCAGCAGCCAGGGGGGCGGAAGAAGGACTGAAGCTTTCTTT.

This clonotype was recorded a few times. The chain employs TRBV3-1 and TRBJ2-6; D may be TRBD2 (5 bases). Germline CDR1 and CDR2: LGHDT and YNNKEL (reference sequence). CDR3 length equals 18 residues. The V and J ends lost 0 bases and 0 bases respectively, with 12 bases between them. CDR3 DNA: TGTGCCAGCAGCCAAGACTCGTTCCGGGGCTCTGGGGCCAACGTCCTGACTTTC. It translates to CASSQDSFRGSGANVLTF.

This clonotype has ten or more counts. This chain joins TRBV5-8 and TRBJ2-1; D is perhaps TRBD1 (6 bases). CDR1 is SGHTS, CDR2 YDEGEE, per germline. Trimming removed 0 bases at V and 2 bases at J, with 9 bases between. The CDR3 has 15 residues. The CDR3 loop is CASSLEQGAYNEQFF. Written as DNA, the CDR3 is TGTGCCAGCAGCTTGGAACAGGGCGCCTACAATGAGCAGTTCTTC.

The sample holds a few counts of this clonotype. V gene TRBV12-3 or TRBV12-4 combines with J gene TRBJ1-5; D gene uncertain. Deletions cut 5 bases from V and 5 bases from J, with 10 bases between. The CDR3 is 13 residues long. This CDR3 is CASSGASYQPQHF. Written as DNA, the CDR3 is TGTGCCAGCAGTGGTGCGAGCTATCAGCCCCAGCATTTT.

This clonotype was counted many times. The chain joins TRBV15 to TRBJ1-4; the D is unclear. Germline V CDR1 and CDR2: LNHNV, YYDKDF (reference sequence). Trimming took 11 bases from V and 11 from J, leaving 6 bases between them. The CDR3 spans 8 residues. CDR3 region: CAPHKLFF. The CDR3 bases are TGTGCCCCCCACAAACTGTTTTTT.

In its sample, this clonotype was seen many times. The chain carries TRBV5-6 and TRBJ2-1; 10 nucleotides match TRBD1. This CDR3 comprises 15 residues. Trimming at V came to 5 bases and at J to 2 bases, leaving 4 bases not matched to a gene. Germline V gives CDR1 SGHDT, CDR2 YYEEEE. This chain's CDR3 is CASRLGQGAYNEQFF. CDR3 nucleotide sequence: TGTGCCAGCAGACTAGGACAGGGGGCCTACAATGAGCAGTTCTTC.

This clonotype was detected only a few times. The chain carries TRBV3-1 and TRBJ1-5, with D uncertain. The CDR3 runs 13 residues. Germline V gene sequence: CDR1 LGHDT, CDR2 YNNKEL (reference sequence). Trimming removed 1 base from V and 7 bases from J, with 8 bases in between. The CDR3 is CASSQGFGQPQHF. CDR3 DNA sequence: TGTGCCAGCAGCCAAGGTTTCGGCCAGCCCCAGCATTTT.

This clonotype has at least ten counts. CDR3 sequence: CASSRLNPRVTGELFF. CDR3 DNA: TGTGCCAGCAGCCGACTTAACCCGCGAGTCACCGGGGAGCTGTTTTTT. The gene calls are TRBV7-6 and TRBJ2-2; D call uncertain. The CDR3 sequence is 16 residues long. Trimming cost V 5 bases and J 4 bases, with 17 bases left between them. The germline gives CDR1 SGHVS, CDR2 FNYEAQ.

This clonotype was found many times. This chain's CDR3 is CASSQLEANTEAFF. The CDR3 DNA reads as TGTGCCAGCAGCCAACTGGAAGCGAACACTGAAGCTTTCTTT. The rearrangement links TRBV3-1 to TRBJ1-1; D is unclear. Germline loops: CDR1 LGHDT, CDR2 YNNKEL (reference sequence). This CDR3 contains 14 residues. Trimming removed 2 bases from V and 1 base from J, with 8 bases in between.

In this sample, this clonotype turned up a few times. The J gene is TRBJ1-1, the V gene TRBV28, with D hard to call. The ends were cut back, 1 base at V and 4 bases at J, with 19 bases in the middle. The CDR3 runs to 17 residues. Per germline, CDR1 MDHEN and CDR2 SYDVKM. The CDR3 region has the DNA TGTGCCAGCAGTTTATACTCGTTGCCCGGGCGGGCCACTGAAGCTTTCTTT. Its protein product is CASSLYSLPGRATEAFF.

This clonotype was detected only a few times. The rearrangement links TRBV7-9 to TRBJ2-2; 10 nucleotides align to TRBD1. The germline CDR1 and CDR2 sequences are SEHNR and FQNEAQ (reference sequence). The CDR3 covers 16 residues. V shed 5 bases, J shed 5 bases, and the junction held 8 bases outside the gene matches. In nucleotides, the CDR3 is TGTGCCAGCAGCCGAATCGACAGGGGGCTAACCGGGGAGCTGTTTTTT. It translates to CASSRIDRGLTGELFF.

This clonotype appeared a few times. V gene TRBV12-3 or TRBV12-4 combines with J gene TRBJ2-2; D may correspond to TRBD1 or TRBD2 (5 bases each). Trimming removed 3 bases at V and 9 bases at J, with 20 bases between. The CDR3 contains 16 residues. The CDR3 DNA is TGTGCCAGCAGTTTTTCCGGCCCGGGGCCTATAAGGGAGCTGTTTTTT. It yields the protein CASSFSGPGPIRELFF.

This clonotype has at least ten counts. The chain has TRBV20-1 and TRBJ1-5; D gene ambiguous. The CDR3 covers 14 residues. Between the trimmed V and J ends, which lost 1 base and 3 bases, there was a span of 10 bases. Germline assignment: CDR1 DFQATT and CDR2 SNEGSKA (reference sequence). The CDR3 coding sequence is TGCAGTGCTAGAGGAGAGGCGGACAATCAGCCCCAGCATTTT. Translating it yields CSARGEADNQPQHF.

A few counts support this clonotype. The chain joins TRBV7-9 to TRBJ2-7; D remains unclear. V lost 5 bases and J lost 7, with 15 bases in between. Germline CDR1 is SEHNR and CDR2 is FQNEAQ (reference sequence). The CDR3 has 13 amino acids. DNA of the CDR3: TGTGCCAGCAGCCTCCGCCCCCTACAAGAGCAGTACTTC. Its translation: CASSLRPLQEQYF.

This clonotype has a count of ten or more. The chain carries TRBV5-4 and TRBJ1-6; the D gene is possibly TRBD1 (6 bases). Per the germline V gene, CDR1 is SGHNT and CDR2 is YYREEE (reference sequence). This CDR3 has 13 residues. Deletions cut 2 bases from V and 6 bases from J, with 6 bases between. The chain's CDR3 is CASSLGGNSPLHF. The CDR3 DNA reads TGTGCCAGCAGCTTAGGGGGTAATTCACCCCTCCACTTT.

This clonotype has a count of ten or more. In DNA, the CDR3 is TGTGCCAGCAGGAAGACTAGCGAGGCGGAGACCCAGTACTTC. Its protein product is CASRKTSEAETQYF. The chain joins TRBV2 to TRBJ2-5; TRBD2 aligns across 8 bases. Germline assignment: CDR1 SNHLY and CDR2 FYNNEI. The CDR3 loop spans 14 amino acids. The trim removed 6 bases at V and 5 bases at J, leaving 8 bases unmatched.

This clonotype was seen a handful of times. One end of the junction varies from germline; a read error may be responsible. V and J are TRBV27 and TRBJ2-3; tentatively, D is TRBD2 (6 bases). This CDR3 has 11 residues. Germline assignment: CDR1 MNHEY and CDR2 SMNVEV (reference sequence). CDR3 loop: CASSSGKRDFF. The CDR3 region has the DNA TGTGCCAGCAGTTCCGGCAAACGGGACTTCTTT.

The J gene is TRBJ2-1, the V gene TRBV7-9; no reliable D call. CDR1 and CDR2 from the germline V gene are SEHNR and FQNEAQ (reference sequence). The CDR3 is 19 amino acids. V was pared by 5 bases and J by 6 bases, with 29 bases between. CDR3 loop: CASSQPAQYSASNFNEQFF. CDR3 nucleotide sequence: TGTGCCAGCAGCCAACCAGCCCAGTACTCGGCGAGCAATTTCAATGAGCAGTTCTTC.

There are many counts of this clonotype. This chain connects TRBV7-2 to TRBJ1-1; 7 nucleotides agree with TRBD1. The CDR3 loop spans 13 amino acids. Germline trimming cut 5 bases from V and 13 bases from J; bases unmatched to any gene: 13. Germline V lookup: CDR1 SGHTA, CDR2 FQGNSA. CDR3 sequence reads: CASSARTGRVSFF. In DNA form, the CDR3 reads TGTGCCAGCAGCGCTCGGACAGGCCGGGTCAGTTTCTTT.

V gene TRBV7-9 combines with J gene TRBJ1-2; TRBD1 matches at 7 bases. V lost 5 bases to trimming and J lost 8 bases; unmatched junction nucleotides: 8. Germline V lookup: CDR1 SEHNR, CDR2 FQNEAQ (reference sequence). This CDR3 spans 13 amino acids. CDR3 loop: CASSRWTGFGYTF. DNA of the CDR3: TGTGCCAGCAGCCGCTGGACAGGATTCGGCTACACCTTC.

This clonotype occurred a few times. The chain has TRBV4-2 and TRBJ2-7, with D possibly matching TRBD2 (6 bases). This CDR3 region has 15 residues. Germline CDR1 is LGHNA and CDR2 is YNFKEQ. V shed 2 bases and J shed 4 bases, with 15 bases lying between them. In DNA, the CDR3 is TGTGCCAGCAGCCAACGGGAGAGTAAGCAGTACGAGCAGTACTTC. This gives the protein CASSQRESKQYEQYF.

In its sample, this clonotype was seen many times. The rearrangement joins TRBV7-2 to TRBJ2-5; 7 nucleotides align to TRBD1. J gave up 1 base and V 6 bases, and 5 bases lay outside the gene matches. Looked up from germline, CDR1 is SGHTA and CDR2 is FQGNSA. The CDR3 contains 14 residues. The CDR3 DNA follows: TGTGCCAGCAGTTGGGGGACAGCCCAAGAGACCCAGTACTTC. Translated: CASSWGTAQETQYF.

The sample holds many counts of this clonotype. V gene TRBV6-5 combines with J gene TRBJ1-2; weak D call: TRBD1 (5 bases). Germline loops: CDR1 MNHEY, CDR2 SVGAGI. The CDR3 runs to 16 residues. V dropped 5 bases and J dropped 0 bases, with 16 bases sitting between them. The chain's CDR3 is CASSEWRDHPNYGYTF. The CDR3 nucleotides read TGTGCCAGCAGTGAGTGGAGGGACCATCCTAACTATGGCTACACCTTC.

This clonotype appeared a few times. The chain carries TRBV4-2 and TRBJ1-2; D not resolved. V was clipped by 3 bases and J by 4 bases, with 12 bases between them. The CDR3 loop spans 14 amino acids. Per germline, CDR1 LGHNA and CDR2 YNFKEQ. The CDR3 sequence: CASSQVHGIYGYTF. CDR3 coding DNA: TGTGCCAGCAGCCAGGTCCATGGTATCTATGGCTACACCTTC.

The gene calls are TRBV30 and TRBJ2-7; no clear D. Trimming left V 3 bases short and J 2 bases short, with 5 bases between. There are 11 residues in the CDR3. Germline V gene data show CDR1 as GTSNPN and CDR2 as SVGIG (reference sequence). The CDR3 protein is CAWRRAYEQYF. In DNA, the CDR3 is TGTGCCTGGAGACGGGCCTACGAGCAGTACTTC.

The sample holds a few counts of this clonotype. The chain couples TRBV7-8 to TRBJ1-6; TRBD1 matches at 7 bases. This CDR3 spans 18 amino acids. With V trimmed by 5 bases and J by 0 bases, 10 bases remained unmatched. Germline V CDR1 and CDR2: SGHVS, FQNEAQ. CDR3 region: CASSHDREISSYNSPLHF. The CDR3 DNA follows: TGTGCCAGCAGCCATGACAGGGAAATAAGCTCCTATAATTCACCCCTCCACTTT.